A single sample gave rise to the 6 T cell receptor beta chains below, sequenced in a study of T cell repertoires in cytomegalovirus infection. One entry per CDR3 protein, called by TCRdb with MiXCR from the reads. The repertoire holds roughly 920,000 distinct CDR3 sequences, 25% to 40% seen once, with about an eighth in the top ten. No cognate antigen is known for these TCRs. The specimen comprised cultured CD8+ T cells from PBMCs, sampled from culture after CMV antigen stimulation. These receptors were taken from a human donor in good health (CMV status not recorded). Some clones in this sample may be carry-over from other donors' samples.

There are a few counts of this clonotype. V gene TRBV4-1 combines with J gene TRBJ2-3; D tentatively fits TRBD1 or TRBD2 (5 bases each). The V end was cut by 4 bases, the J end by 11 bases, with 22 bases between. Germline V gives CDR1 MGHRA, CDR2 YSYEKL. This CDR3 spans 15 amino acids. CDR3 sequence reads: CASSPGPGPSRGQYF. CDR3 sequence (DNA): TGCGCCAGCAGCCCCGGCCCGGGGCCCTCCCGCGGGCAGTATTTT.

Notes on this clonotype: The junction and the germline gene differ at one end; a read error may be behind it. The chain is built from TRBV12-3 or TRBV12-4 and TRBJ1-1, with D unresolved. This CDR3 comprises 15 residues. The CDR3 region has the DNA TGTACCAGCAGTTTCCCCTTCACTGAGAACACTGAAGCTTTCTTT. Amino acids: CTSSFPFTENTEAFF.

This chain connects TRBV15 to TRBJ2-7; weak D call: TRBD2 (7 bases). The CDR3 is 16 amino acids. V was clipped by 5 bases and J by 3 bases, with 20 bases between them. CDR1 is LNHNV and CDR2 is YYDKDF in the germline V gene (reference sequence). The CDR3, as DNA: TGTGCCACCAGCCGTGAAGGGGGGGGCCTCTTCTACGAGCAGTACTTC. This gives the protein CATSREGGGLFYEQYF.

The chain couples TRBV13 to TRBJ1-1, with unresolved D. Germline V gene data show CDR1 as PRHDT and CDR2 as FYEKMQ (reference sequence). V was shortened by 0 bases and J by 2 bases, with 10 bases between the two germline ends. The CDR3 extends over 15 amino acids. The CDR3: CASSLGNGENTEAFF. DNA of the CDR3: TGTGCCAGCAGCTTAGGTAACGGGGAAAACACTGAAGCTTTCTTT. Variable domain in full (rest from reference TRBV13 and TRBJ1-1): AAGVIQSPRHLIKEKRETATLKCYPIPRHDTVYWYQQGPGQDPQFLISFYEKMQSDKGSIPDRFSAQQFSDYHSELNMSSLELGDSALYFCASSLGNGENTEAFFGQGTRLTVV.

This clonotype was seen a few times. The chain combines TRBV12-5 with TRBJ2-1, with a weak D call TRBD2 (6 bases). CDR3 length: 18 amino acids. Germline V gene sequence: CDR1 LGHNT, CDR2 FRNRAP. V gave up 2 bases and J gave up 0 bases, with 17 bases separating them. This CDR3 is CASGLSSGVLSSYNEQFF. CDR3 coding DNA: TGTGCTAGTGGTTTGTCTTCGGGGGTCCTAAGCTCCTACAATGAGCAGTTCTTC. Filled out from reference TRBV12-5 and TRBJ2-1, the complete variable domain reads DARVTQTPRHKVTEMGQEVTMRCQPILGHNTVFWYRQTMMQGLELLAYFRNRAPLDDSGMPKDRFSAEMPDATLATLKIQPSEPRDSAVYFCASGLSSGVLSSYNEQFFGPGTRLTVL.

The chain recombines TRBV7-8 with TRBJ2-7; 7 nucleotides align to TRBD1. V lost 4 bases and J lost 7; bases outside the gene matches: 22. The CDR3 extends over 18 amino acids. CDR1 and CDR2 from the germline V gene are SGHVS and FQNEAQ. CDR3 nucleotide sequence: TGTGCCAGCAGCTCCGGAATCCGACAGGGCTCTGTCCCGTGGGAGCAGTACTTC. Translated, it gives CASSSGIRQGSVPWEQYF. Complete variable domain (other parts from reference TRBV7-8 and TRBJ2-7): GAGVSQSPRYKVAKRGQDVALRCDPISGHVSLFWYQQALGQGPEFLTYFQNEAQLDKSGLPSDRFFAERPEGSVSTLKIQRTQQEDSAVYLCASSSGIRQGSVPWEQYFGPGTRLTVT.